The next 10 T cell receptor beta chains were all read from a single sample in a study of CD8 T cells in ankylosing spondylitis. TCRdb re-called the 5' RACE reads with MiXCR, one entry per CDR3 protein. The sample gives roughly 230,000 distinct CDR3 sequences, approximately 20% of which show up once; around 32% is in the top ten. The source material was blood, either unsorted or a sorted T cell fraction (not recorded which). These TCRs come from a male donor with ankylosing spondylitis or in good health (not recorded which).

A few counts support this clonotype. The CDR3 DNA follows: TGTGCCAGCAGCCAAGAGATTGGACTAGCAGGAGAGCAGTTCTTC. This gives the protein CASSQEIGLAGEQFF. The chain uses TRBV3-1 and TRBJ2-1; 8 nucleotides line up with TRBD2. The CDR3 is made up of 15 amino acids. Germline V gives CDR1 LGHDT, CDR2 YNNKEL (reference sequence). After removal of 0 bases from V and 10 bases from J, the junction contained 8 bases not matched to a gene.

The chain has TRBV4-1 and TRBJ2-7; 9 nucleotides agree with TRBD2. Trimming took 0 bases from V and 2 from J; bases not matched to a gene: 2. CDR1 and CDR2 (germline): MGHRA, YSYEKL. The CDR3 sequence is 15 residues long. The CDR3 region is CASSQDSGSPYEQYF. DNA for the CDR3: TGCGCCAGCAGCCAAGATAGCGGGAGCCCCTACGAGCAGTACTTC.

This clonotype occurred a few times. The chain uses TRBV7-6 and TRBJ2-7; D call uncertain. This CDR3 has 13 amino acids. Germline V gene data show CDR1 as SGHVS and CDR2 as FNYEAQ. The V end was cut by 5 bases, the J end by 5 bases, with 13 bases between. The CDR3 is CASSPLAGDEQYF. The CDR3 region has the DNA TGTGCCAGCAGCCCCCTCGCTGGCGACGAGCAGTACTTC.

J is TRBJ2-1 and V is TRBV6-6; D remains ambiguous. Trimming shortened V by 6 bases and J by 9 bases, and 6 bases separated the two germline ends. This CDR3 region has 10 residues. The germline V gene encodes CDR1 MNHNY and CDR2 SVGAGI (reference sequence). The CDR3 DNA is TGTGCCAGCAGCAGGAGTGAGCAGTTCTTC. It specifies CASSRSEQFF.

The chain carries TRBV4-3 and TRBJ2-3; 8 bases match TRBD2. This CDR3 spans 17 amino acids. Germline-derived CDR1 and CDR2 are LGHNA and YSLEER. With V trimmed by 3 bases and J by 4 bases, 12 bases remained unmatched. Here the CDR3 DNA reads TGCGCCAGCAGCCAGGTCCCGGCGGGAGGATTGGCAGATACGCAGTATTTT. This translates into CASSQVPAGGLADTQYF.

This clonotype was picked up a small number of times. CDR3: CASRRSLDSEQYF. The CDR3 DNA reads TGTGCCAGCCGTAGGAGTCTAGATTCCGAGCAGTACTTC. V gene TRBV6-6 combines with J gene TRBJ2-7; D is uncertain. Trimming took off 8 bases at V and 6 bases at J, with 17 bases between the two ends. Germline lookup yields CDR1 MNHNY and CDR2 SVGAGI (reference sequence). The CDR3 contains 13 residues.

The sample holds many counts of this clonotype. The V gene is TRBV10-3, the J gene TRBJ2-5; no clear D. This CDR3 region has 15 residues. CDR1 and CDR2 (germline): ENHRY, SYGVKD. V lost 0 bases, J lost 3 bases, and 11 bases lay in between. The CDR3 nucleotides read TGTGCCATCAGTGAGTCACCTTGGACCAAAGAGACCCAGTACTTC. As protein: CAISESPWTKETQYF.

The rearrangement links TRBV25-1 to TRBJ2-1; TRBD2 aligns across 16 bases. The CDR3 loop spans 22 amino acids. The junction had 23 bases not matched to a gene; V was cut back by 7 bases and J by 5 bases. Germline CDR1 reads MGHDK; CDR2 reads SYGVNS. CDR3 region: CASKIYTPGTSGRAISHNEQFF. The DNA of the CDR3 is TGTGCCAGCAAGATATATACGCCGGGGACTAGCGGGAGGGCCATTTCCCACAATGAGCAGTTCTTC.

The rearrangement joins TRBV3-1 to TRBJ2-5, with D perhaps being TRBD1 or TRBD2 (5 bases each). Looked up from germline, CDR1 is LGHDT and CDR2 is YNNKEL (reference sequence). The CDR3 loop spans 14 amino acids. V lost 0 bases to trimming and J lost 5 bases, with 10 bases between them. CDR3 bases: TGTGCCAGCAGCCAAGATATGGGACGGGAGACCCAGTACTTC. Amino acids: CASSQDMGRETQYF.

This clonotype has more than one count but fewer than ten. The chain uses TRBV4-1 and TRBJ1-1, with D uncertain. The CDR3 covers 12 residues. With 0 bases removed from V and 11 bases from J, the gap between germline ends came to 10 bases. In germline, CDR1 is MGHRA, CDR2 YSYEKL. The CDR3 sequence is CASSQEARGAFF. The CDR3 DNA sequence: TGCGCCAGCAGCCAAGAGGCGAGAGGGGCTTTCTTT.